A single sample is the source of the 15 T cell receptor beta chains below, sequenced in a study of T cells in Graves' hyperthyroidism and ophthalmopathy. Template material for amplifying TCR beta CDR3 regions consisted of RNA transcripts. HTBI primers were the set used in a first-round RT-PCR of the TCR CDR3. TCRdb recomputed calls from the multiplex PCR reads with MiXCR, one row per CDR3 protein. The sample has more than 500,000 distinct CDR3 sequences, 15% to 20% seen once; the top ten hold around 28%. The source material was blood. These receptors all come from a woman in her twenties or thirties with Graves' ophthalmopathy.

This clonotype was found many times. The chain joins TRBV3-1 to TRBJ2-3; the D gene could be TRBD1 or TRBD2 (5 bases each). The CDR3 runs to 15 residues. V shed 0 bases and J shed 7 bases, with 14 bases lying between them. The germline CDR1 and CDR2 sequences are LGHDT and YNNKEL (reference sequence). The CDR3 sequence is CASSQEFQGVNTQYF. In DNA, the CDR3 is TGTGCCAGCAGCCAAGAATTCCAGGGAGTGAATACGCAGTATTTT.

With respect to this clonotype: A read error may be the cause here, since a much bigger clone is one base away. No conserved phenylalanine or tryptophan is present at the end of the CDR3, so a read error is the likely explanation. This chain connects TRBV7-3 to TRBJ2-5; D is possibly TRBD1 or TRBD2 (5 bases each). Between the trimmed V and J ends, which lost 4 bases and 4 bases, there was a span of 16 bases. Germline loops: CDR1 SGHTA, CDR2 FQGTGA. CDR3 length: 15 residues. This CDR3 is CASSSDPGARETQYL. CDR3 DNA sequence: TGTGCCAGCAGCTCAGACCCCGGGGCTCGAGAGACCCAGTACCTC.

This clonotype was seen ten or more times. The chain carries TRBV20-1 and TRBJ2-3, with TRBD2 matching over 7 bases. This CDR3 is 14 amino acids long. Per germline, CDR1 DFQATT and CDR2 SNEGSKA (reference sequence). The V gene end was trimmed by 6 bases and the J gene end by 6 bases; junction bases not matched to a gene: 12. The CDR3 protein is CSAHGGLSGDTQYF. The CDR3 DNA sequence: TGCAGTGCCCATGGGGGACTATCGGGGGATACGCAGTATTTT.

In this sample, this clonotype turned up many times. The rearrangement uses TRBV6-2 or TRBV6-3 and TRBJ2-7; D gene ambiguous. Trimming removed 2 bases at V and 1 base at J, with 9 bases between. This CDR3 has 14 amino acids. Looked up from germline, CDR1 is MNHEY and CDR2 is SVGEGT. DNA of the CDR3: TGTGCCAGCAGTTACAACGAGGTATCCTACGAGCAGTACTTC. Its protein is CASSYNEVSYEQYF.

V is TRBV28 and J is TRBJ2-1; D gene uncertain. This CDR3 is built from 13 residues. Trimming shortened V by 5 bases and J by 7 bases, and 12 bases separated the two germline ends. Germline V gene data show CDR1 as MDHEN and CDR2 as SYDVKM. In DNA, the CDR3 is TGTGCCAGCAGTGAAGGGATTTTAAATGAGCAGTTCTTC. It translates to CASSEGILNEQFF.

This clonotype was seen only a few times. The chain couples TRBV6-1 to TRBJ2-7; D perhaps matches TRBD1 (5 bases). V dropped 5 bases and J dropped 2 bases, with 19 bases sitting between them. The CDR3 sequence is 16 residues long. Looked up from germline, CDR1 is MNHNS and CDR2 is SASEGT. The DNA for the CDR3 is TGTGCCAGCAGTCCCCAGGATGGCAGGGAAACCTACGAGCAGTACTTC. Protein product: CASSPQDGRETYEQYF.

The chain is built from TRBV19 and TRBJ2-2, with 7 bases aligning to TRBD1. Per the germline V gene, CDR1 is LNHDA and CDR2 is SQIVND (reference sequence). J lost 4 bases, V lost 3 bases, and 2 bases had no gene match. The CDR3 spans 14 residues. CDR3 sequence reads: CASSMTGPTGELFF. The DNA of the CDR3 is TGTGCCAGTAGTATGACAGGGCCCACCGGGGAGCTGTTTTTT.

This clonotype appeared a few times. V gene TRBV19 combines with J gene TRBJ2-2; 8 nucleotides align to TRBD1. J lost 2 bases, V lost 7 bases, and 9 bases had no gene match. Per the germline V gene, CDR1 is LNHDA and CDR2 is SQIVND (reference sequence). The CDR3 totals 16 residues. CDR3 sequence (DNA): TGTGCCAGTACAACCCGGGACAGGATAAACACCGGGGAGCTGTTTTTT. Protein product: CASTTRDRINTGELFF.

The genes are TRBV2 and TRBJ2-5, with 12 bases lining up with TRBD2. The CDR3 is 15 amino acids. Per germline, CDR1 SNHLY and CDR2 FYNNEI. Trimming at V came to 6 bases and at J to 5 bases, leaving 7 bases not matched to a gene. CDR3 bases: TGTGCCAGCAGCAGAGGACTAGCGGGACGGGAGACCCAGTACTTC. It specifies CASSRGLAGRETQYF.

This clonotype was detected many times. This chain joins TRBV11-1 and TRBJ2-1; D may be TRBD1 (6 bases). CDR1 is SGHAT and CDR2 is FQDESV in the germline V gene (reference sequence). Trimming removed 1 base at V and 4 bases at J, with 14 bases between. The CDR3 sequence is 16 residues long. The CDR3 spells CASSLETGRAYNEQFF. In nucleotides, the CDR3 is TGTGCCAGCAGCTTAGAAACAGGGCGGGCTTACAATGAGCAGTTCTTC.

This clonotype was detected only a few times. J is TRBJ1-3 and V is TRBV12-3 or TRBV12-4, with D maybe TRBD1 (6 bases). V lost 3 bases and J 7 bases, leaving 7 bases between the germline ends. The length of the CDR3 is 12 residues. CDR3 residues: CASSLGANTIYF. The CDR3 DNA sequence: TGTGCCAGCAGTTTGGGGGCGAACACCATATATTTT.

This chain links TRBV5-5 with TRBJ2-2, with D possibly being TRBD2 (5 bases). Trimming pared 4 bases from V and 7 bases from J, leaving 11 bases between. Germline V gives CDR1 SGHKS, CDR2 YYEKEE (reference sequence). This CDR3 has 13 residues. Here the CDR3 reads CASSGEWVGELFF. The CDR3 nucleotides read TGTGCCAGCAGCGGGGAGTGGGTCGGGGAGCTGTTTTTT. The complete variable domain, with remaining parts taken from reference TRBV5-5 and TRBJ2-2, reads DAGVTQSPTHLIKTRGQQVTLRCSPISGHKSVSWYQQVLGQGPQFIFQYYEKEERGRGNFPDRFSARQFPNYSSELNVNALLLGDSALYLCASSGEWVGELFFGEGSRLTVL.

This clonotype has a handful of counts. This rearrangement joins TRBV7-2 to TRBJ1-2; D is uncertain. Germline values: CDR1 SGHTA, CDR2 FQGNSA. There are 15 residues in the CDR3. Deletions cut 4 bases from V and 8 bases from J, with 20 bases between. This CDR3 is CASSSISSILGGYTF. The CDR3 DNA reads TGTGCCAGCAGCTCTATTTCATCGATCCTAGGGGGCTACACCTTC.

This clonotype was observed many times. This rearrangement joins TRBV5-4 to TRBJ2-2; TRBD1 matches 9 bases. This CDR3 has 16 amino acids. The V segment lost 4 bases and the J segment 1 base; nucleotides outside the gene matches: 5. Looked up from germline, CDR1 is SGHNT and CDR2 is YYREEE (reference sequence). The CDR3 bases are TGTGCCAGCAGCACCGGACAGGGGAGGAACACCGGGGAGCTGTTTTTT. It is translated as CASSTGQGRNTGELFF.

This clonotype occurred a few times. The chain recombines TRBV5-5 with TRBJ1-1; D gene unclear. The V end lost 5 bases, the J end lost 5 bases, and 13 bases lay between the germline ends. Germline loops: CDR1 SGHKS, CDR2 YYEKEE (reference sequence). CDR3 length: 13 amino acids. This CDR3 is CASRKVGGTEAFF. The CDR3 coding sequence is TGTGCCAGCAGGAAGGTTGGTGGGACTGAAGCTTTCTTT.